The 20 T cell receptor beta chains below all came from one sample that was sequenced in a study of blood T cells in healthy people across ages. A second PCR, run for about 6 to 11 cycles, used a sample-barcoded 5' primer plus a J-beta primer mix. TCRdb fed the 5' RACE reads into MiXCR, producing one record per CDR3 protein. This table has about 1.5 million distinct CDR3 sequences, 40% to 45% appearing once. What was sequenced was blood. Receptors originate from a woman aged 18-30 years in good health.

This clonotype has a handful of counts. This sequence joins TRBV6-2 or TRBV6-3 and TRBJ2-7; D call uncertain. Trimming removed 0 bases at V and 7 bases at J, with 13 bases between. The CDR3 consists of 14 residues. Looked up from germline, CDR1 is MNHEY and CDR2 is SVGEGT. CDR3 in amino acids: CASSYSISSAEQYF. CDR3 DNA: TGTGCCAGCAGTTACTCGATTTCGTCAGCTGAGCAGTACTTC.

The chain is built from TRBV20-1 and TRBJ2-6; D is undetermined. V was pared by 1 base and J by 9 bases, with 4 bases between. Germline V gives CDR1 DFQATT, CDR2 SNEGSKA (reference sequence). The CDR3 spans 11 residues. The CDR3 here is CSARGINVLTF. CDR3 bases: TGCAGTGCTAGAGGGATCAACGTCCTGACTTTC.

About this clonotype: One end of the junction fails to match germline, which may point to a read error. The chain couples TRBV29-1 to TRBJ2-6; 11 positions agree with TRBD2. The CDR3 length is 14 residues. Germline V gene sequence: CDR1 SQVTM, CDR2 ANQGSEA. The chain's CDR3 is CSVAGLAAANVPTF. In nucleotides, the CDR3 is TGCAGCGTCGCGGGACTAGCGGCGGCCAACGTCCCGACTTTC. The full variable domain, completed using reference TRBV29-1 and TRBJ2-6, is SAVISQKPSRDICQRGTSLTIQCQVDSQVTMMFWYRQQPGQSLTLIATANQGSEATYESGFVIDKFPISRPNLTFSTLTVSNMSPEDSSIYLCSVAGLAAANVPTFGAGSRLTVL.

This clonotype has just a few counts. The rearrangement uses TRBV2 and TRBJ1-3; D gene uncertain. The germline CDR1 and CDR2 sequences are SNHLY and FYNNEI. There are 15 residues in the CDR3. V shed 6 bases and J shed 6 bases, with 18 bases lying between them. Here the CDR3 DNA reads TGTGCCAGCAGGGAAACGGACTGGGTGGAAAACACCATATATTTT. Translated, it gives CASRETDWVENTIYF.

The gene calls are TRBV10-3 and TRBJ2-3, with D uncertain. This CDR3 has 15 amino acids. The germline V gene encodes CDR1 ENHRY and CDR2 SYGVKD. Deletions cut 4 bases from V and 1 base from J, with 12 bases between. CDR3 in amino acids: CAISGSRAGTDTQYF. DNA for the CDR3: TGTGCCATCAGTGGGTCCCGGGCTGGCACAGATACGCAGTATTTT.

This sequence joins TRBV29-1 and TRBJ2-1; D may correspond to TRBD1 or TRBD2 (7 bases each). Germline V gene lookup returns CDR1 SQVTM and CDR2 ANQGSEA. The length of the CDR3 is 15 residues. The V end lost 6 bases, the J end lost 4 bases, and 19 bases lay between the germline ends. CDR3 DNA: TGCAGCGTCCAAAGTGGCCAGGGGGGGTACAATGAGCAGTTCTTC. Protein: CSVQSGQGGYNEQFF.

The rearrangement links TRBV5-1 to TRBJ2-3; tentatively, D is TRBD1 (5 bases). V lost 4 bases and J lost 1, with 13 bases in between. The germline gives CDR1 SGHRS, CDR2 YFSETQ. The CDR3 contains 15 residues. CDR3 bases: TGCGCCAGCAGCCATCGGACACTGGGCACAGATACGCAGTATTTT. Translation: CASSHRTLGTDTQYF.

This clonotype occurred a few times. A junction boundary mismatches the germline segment, possibly from a read error. The chain links TRBV24-1 to TRBJ1-2; D gene ambiguous. CDR1 is KGHDR and CDR2 is SFDVKD in the germline V gene. This CDR3 has 12 amino acids. The CDR3 bases are TGTGCCACCAATGATTTGTCGGGAGGCTACACCTTC. Translating it yields CATNDLSGGYTF.

This clonotype was observed a handful of times. The V call is TRBV4-2, the J call TRBJ1-4; D unclear. This CDR3 is 15 amino acids long. The germline V and J ends were trimmed by 0 bases and 5 bases, with 10 bases remaining between them. Germline V gene lookup returns CDR1 LGHNA and CDR2 YNFKEQ. The CDR3 sequence is CASSQEDRKNEKLFF. The CDR3 DNA reads TGTGCCAGCAGCCAAGAGGACCGGAAAAATGAAAAACTGTTTTTT.

The V gene is TRBV7-2, the J gene TRBJ2-1; the D is unclear. Trimming removed 8 bases at V and 8 bases at J, with 22 bases between. In germline, CDR1 is SGHTA, CDR2 FQGNSA. The length of the CDR3 is 15 residues. The CDR3 sequence: CASCSPRVEDHEQFF. As DNA, the CDR3 is TGTGCCAGCTGCTCTCCCCGGGTAGAGGACCATGAGCAGTTCTTC. The full variable domain, its missing parts supplied by reference TRBV7-2 and TRBJ2-1, is GAGVSQSPSNKVTEKGKDVELRCDPISGHTALYWYRQSLGQGLEFLIYFQGNSAPDKSGLPSDRFSAERTGGSVSTLTIQRTQQEDSAVYLCASCSPRVEDHEQFFGPGTRLTVL.

The V call is TRBV11-2, the J call TRBJ2-3; D is possibly TRBD2 (6 bases). Germline assignment: CDR1 SGHAT and CDR2 FQNNGV. This CDR3 contains 17 residues. V shed 0 bases and J shed 2 bases, with 15 bases lying between them. The CDR3: CASSLEGQRAYTDTQYF. DNA for the CDR3: TGTGCCAGCAGCTTAGAGGGCCAGCGGGCCTACACAGATACGCAGTATTTT.

The chain is built from TRBV6-5 and TRBJ2-5; 7 bases match TRBD1. Germline CDR1 is MNHEY and CDR2 is SVGAGI. J was trimmed by 4 bases and V by 0 bases; bases with no gene match: 2. The CDR3 length is 14 residues. The CDR3 here is CASSYSWTGETQYF. The CDR3 DNA sequence: TGTGCCAGCAGTTACTCCTGGACAGGAGAGACCCAGTACTTC.

This clonotype has only a few counts. The J gene is TRBJ2-7, the V gene TRBV6-5; possibly TRBD1 for D (6 bases). The V gene's germline CDR1 is MNHEY and CDR2 SVGAGI. The CDR3 length is 14 residues. Trimming took off 2 bases at V and 5 bases at J, with 13 bases between the two ends. The CDR3 bases are TGTGCCAGCAGTTACGACGCCAGGGGCCACGAGCAGTACTTC. Protein sequence: CASSYDARGHEQYF.

In this sample, this clonotype turned up a few times. The rearrangement joins TRBV6-2 or TRBV6-3 to TRBJ1-1; D gene ambiguous. This CDR3 comprises 17 residues. Germline assignment: CDR1 MNHEY and CDR2 SVGEGT. The germline V and J ends were trimmed by 0 bases and 1 base, with 15 bases remaining between them. This CDR3 is CASSYSRVWASNTEAFF. The CDR3 bases are TGTGCCAGCAGTTACTCGAGGGTATGGGCTTCGAACACTGAAGCTTTCTTT.

This clonotype was observed a handful of times. This chain joins TRBV7-2 and TRBJ2-1; D remains unclear. V dropped 5 bases and J dropped 2 bases, with 16 bases sitting between them. The germline V gene encodes CDR1 SGHTA and CDR2 FQGNSA. The CDR3 totals 16 residues. CDR3 sequence reads: CASSLTVVGTYNEQFF. The CDR3 DNA is TGTGCCAGCAGCCTAACAGTCGTTGGGACCTACAATGAGCAGTTCTTC.

This clonotype appeared a single time. V is TRBV14 and J is TRBJ2-5; D is ambiguous. V gave up 5 bases and J gave up 11 bases, with 24 bases separating them. This CDR3 has 15 amino acids. Per germline, CDR1 SGHDN and CDR2 FVKESK. CDR3 bases: TGTGCCAGCAGCTACCTGTTAGGACGGAACAATGAGCAGTACTTC. Translation: CASSYLLGRNNEQYF. The whole variable domain, filled in from reference TRBV14 and TRBJ2-5, reads EAGVTQFPSHSVIEKGQTVTLRCDPISGHDNLYWYRRVMGKEIKFLLHFVKESKQDESGMPNNRFLAERTGGTYSTLKVQPAELEDSGVYFCASSYLLGRNNEQYFGPGTRLLVL.

V is TRBV28 and J is TRBJ2-5, with D possibly being TRBD2 (5 bases). The length of the CDR3 is 15 residues. V lost 2 bases and J 11 bases, leaving 21 bases between the germline ends. Per the germline V gene, CDR1 is MDHEN and CDR2 is SYDVKM. CDR3 in amino acids: CASSLETTFYNEQYF. CDR3 DNA: TGTGCCAGCAGTTTAGAGACTACATTCTACAATGAGCAGTACTTC. The full variable domain, with the rest looked up from reference TRBV28 and TRBJ2-5, is DVKVTQSSRYLVKRTGEKVFLECVQDMDHENMFWYRQDPGLGLRLIYFSYDVKMKEKGDIPEGYSVSREKKERFSLILESASTNQTSMYLCASSLETTFYNEQYFGPGTRLLVL.

J is TRBJ2-1 and V is TRBV29-1, with D hard to call. The CDR3 runs 14 residues. V was cut by 1 base and J by 2 bases, with 9 bases left in between. Germline V lookup: CDR1 SQVTM, CDR2 ANQGSEA. For the CDR3, the DNA is TGCAGCGTTGAAGCCCGCCGGGCCTACAATGAGCAGTTCTTC. Its protein product is CSVEARRAYNEQFF.

A few counts support this clonotype. J is TRBJ1-1 and V is TRBV29-1; no clear D. Per the germline V gene, CDR1 is SQVTM and CDR2 is ANQGSEA. This CDR3 region has 14 residues. V lost 7 bases and J 5 bases, leaving 20 bases between the germline ends. The CDR3 coding sequence is TGCAGCGGACTTTCGGCGAGTTTGAGGACTGAAGCTTTCTTT. It yields the protein CSGLSASLRTEAFF.

V and J are TRBV7-2 and TRBJ2-1; D possibly corresponds to TRBD1 (6 bases). The J call is doubtful: the DNA matches TRBJ2-7 better. Germline V gene sequence: CDR1 SGHTA, CDR2 FQGNSA. This CDR3 has 13 amino acids. The DNA for the CDR3 is TGTGCCAGCAGCTTTCGGACAGACAATGAGCAGTACTTC. Protein product: CASSFRTDNEQYF.